The 4 T cell receptor beta chains listed next were all sequenced from one sample in a study of beta chain features in type 1 diabetes. Study-level points and caveats: In every one of the four CD4+ subsets, TCRB CDR3s were moderately but significantly shorter in Type 1 diabetes patients.

Their cognate antigens are unknown. All of the isolated RNA was reverse transcribed, so expressed TCRB transcripts were sequenced. The data were produced by immunoSEQ multiplex PCR, yet TCRdb's version contains in-frame clones alone and is incomplete. This sample yields some 660,000 clones, of which over 11% are seen a single time; just under 0.04% belongs to the top ten. Sequenced material: naive CD4+ T cells from blood. These TCRs come from a man aged 18 to 30 with type 1 diabetes.

The chain couples TRBV2 to TRBJ1-1; maybe TRBD1 (5 bases). The CDR3 totals 16 residues. From germline, CDR1 is SNHLY and CDR2 FYNNEI. The ends were cut back, 5 bases at V and 0 bases at J, with 16 bases in the middle. The CDR3 DNA is TGTGCCAGCAGTCTCCCAGGGAACAACATGAACACTGAAGCTTTCTTT. Translating gives CASSLPGNNMNTEAFF.

The rearrangement uses TRBV28 and TRBJ1-1, with a weak D call TRBD1 (5 bases). The CDR3 is made up of 14 amino acids. Trimming cost V 6 bases and J 2 bases, with 13 bases left between them. Germline V gives CDR1 MDHEN, CDR2 SYDVKM. The CDR3 spells CASSIIGDNTEAFF. As DNA, the CDR3 is TGTGCCAGCAGCATTATAGGGGATAACACTGAAGCTTTCTTT.

On this clone: The junction does not match germline at one end; this may be a read error. The chain combines TRBV2 with TRBJ1-4, with 7 bases matching TRBD1. There are 12 residues in the CDR3. Germline assignment: CDR1 SNHLY and CDR2 FYNNEI. This CDR3 reads CASSVVGTEFRF. Here the CDR3 DNA reads TGTGCCAGCAGTGTAGTGGGGACAGAATTTCGTTTT.

This clone was seen a few times. The rearrangement joins TRBV6-5 to TRBJ1-2; D is unclear. This CDR3 has 15 amino acids. V gave up 5 bases and J gave up 0 bases, with 13 bases separating them. Germline values: CDR1 MNHEY, CDR2 SVGAGI. Written as DNA, the CDR3 is TGTGCCAGCAGTCCCGGAGGGAATACTAACTATGGCTACACCTTC. It yields the protein CASSPGGNTNYGYTF.